This TCR beta chain was captured in a study of CD8 T cells in ankylosing spondylitis. Study findings and constraints: Disease-linked clones, CD8+, were relatively rare in peripheral blood. Disease-linked clones reportedly showed significant enrichment in matched ankylosing spondylitis synovial fluid. Ankylosing spondylitis blood appeared to carry a characteristic TCR beta motif of seven to nine highly homologous variants. Certain motif variants had earlier been reported in reactive arthritis synovial fluid and blood.

Construction of TCR beta libraries was performed using quantitative 5'-RACE with molecular barcodes. TCRdb itself ran the 5' RACE reads through MiXCR, one entry per CDR3 protein. This sample carries around 890,000 distinct CDR3 sequences, 12% of them seen once, and the ten largest clones take approximately 0.5%. About this clonotype itself: Its specificity is not known.

Looked up from germline, CDR1 is SGHTA and CDR2 is FQGNSA. This CDR3 region has 15 residues. V dropped 11 bases and J dropped 7; count of bases not matched to a gene: 18. The chain recombines TRBV7-2 with TRBJ2-7; 9 positions agree with TRBD1. The clonotype comes from a male donor with ankylosing spondylitis. The sequencing sample was made of blood, either unsorted or a sorted T cell fraction (not recorded which). CDR3 bases: TGTGCCGGCGAGCTAGCTGGACAGGGGTACGGGGAGCAGTACTTC. The encoded protein is CAGELAGQGYGEQYF.